One TCR beta chain is described in this entry. cDNA came from about 0.5 to 1 ug RNA primed by random hexamers. The authors amplified TCR beta CDR3 across 54 Vbeta and 13 Jbeta using immunoSEQ multiplex PCR. TCRdb used MiXCR to reprocess the immunoSEQ multiplex PCR reads, holding one entry per CDR3 protein. This table holds 150,000 or so distinct CDR3 sequences, around 95% found once. This record belongs to a study of CD8 T cells in Susac syndrome. This TCR was sampled from a human donor with multiple sclerosis. Sequencing was performed on CD8+ T cells from PBMCs.

The CDR3 region is CASSQARKNEQYF. CDR3 bases: TGCGCCAGCAGCCAAGCAAGGAAGAACGAGCAGTACTTC. This sequence joins TRBV4-1 and TRBJ2-7; no clear D gene. Trimming stripped 1 base from V and 5 bases from J, with 9 bases between. In germline, CDR1 is MGHRA, CDR2 YSYEKL. The CDR3 has 13 residues.